One and the same sample provided the 30 T cell receptor beta chains below, sequenced in a study of tumor-infiltrating lymphocytes in primary liver carcinoma. Production of TCR beta cDNA used 500 ng total RNA together with a constant-region primer. Construction of TCR beta libraries relied on three successive nested multiplex PCR rounds employing slightly modified ARM-PCR. For approximately 10 cycles apiece, the opening two PCR rounds ran with TRBV1-TRBV30 forward primers and a C-beta reverse primer. One entry per CDR3 protein results from TCRdb running MiXCR on the multiplex PCR reads. Of 150,000 to 200,000 distinct CDR3 sequences listed, around four fifths are singletons. Investigators took RNA and DNA out together from about 21-30 mg of unsorted bulk tissue. Sequencing used tumor tissue from primary liver carcinoma. All receptors come from a man aged 40-49 years with primary liver carcinoma and hepatitis B virus infection.

The sample holds many counts of this clonotype. CDR3 sequence: CASTLLTGGGNTIYF. The CDR3 DNA follows: TGTGCCAGCACCCTTCTGACAGGGGGTGGAAACACCATATATTTT. The chain is built from TRBV6-1 and TRBJ1-3, with 9 bases lining up with TRBD1. The germline V gene encodes CDR1 MNHNS and CDR2 SASEGT. Germline trimming cut 7 bases from V and 3 bases from J; bases unmatched to any gene: 7. This CDR3 region has 15 residues.

Note on this clonotype: A junction end diverges from the germline sequence, so it may reflect a read error. The chain uses TRBV6-1 and TRBJ2-7; 10 bases agree with TRBD1. The CDR3 has 16 residues. CDR1 is MNHNS and CDR2 is SASEGT in the germline V gene. CDR3 loop: CASSVDPGQGTYEQYF. DNA for the CDR3: TGTGCCAGTAGTGTGGACCCGGGACAGGGGACCTACGAGCAGTACTTC.

This clonotype was observed at least ten times. The chain recombines TRBV7-8 with TRBJ2-6; tentatively, D is TRBD1 (5 bases). There are 14 residues in the CDR3. The V gene's germline CDR1 is SGHVS and CDR2 FQNEAQ. V lost 4 bases, J lost 1 base, and 5 bases lay in between. CDR3 in amino acids: CASSYRSGANVLTF. For the CDR3, the DNA is TGTGCCAGCAGCTACAGGTCTGGGGCCAACGTCCTGACTTTC.

A note on this clonotype: Because the CDR3 is missing its conserved closing phenylalanine or tryptophan, this is likely a read error. The chain links TRBV25-1 to TRBJ2-2; TRBD1 is a possible D gene (6 bases). The germline V gene encodes CDR1 MGHDK and CDR2 SYGVNS. The CDR3 contains 15 residues. Here the CDR3 reads CGSSELQGNTGELFY. DNA for the CDR3: TGTGGCAGCAGTGAACTACAGGGAAACACCGGGGAGCTGTTTTAT.

Of note for this clonotype: A much larger clone lies one base from this, so it may be a read error. The V gene is TRBV5-1, the J gene TRBJ2-3; D is possibly TRBD1 (6 bases). The germline V gene encodes CDR1 SGHRS and CDR2 YFSETQ. This CDR3 has 16 amino acids. Trimming pared 0 bases from V and 2 bases from J, leaving 13 bases between. The CDR3 protein is CASSLVGTQTTDTQYF. The CDR3 bases are TGCGCCAGCAGCTTGGTTGGGACACAAACCACAGATACGCAGTATTTT. The whole variable domain, filled in from reference TRBV5-1 and TRBJ2-3, reads KAGVTQTPRYLIKTRGQQVTLSCSPISGHRSVSWYQQTPGQGLQFLFEYFSETQRNKGNFPGRFSGRQFSNSRSEMNVSTLELGDSALYLCASSLVGTQTTDTQYFGPGTRLTVL.

By share, this clonotype counts as medium-sized. CDR3: CASSLGGTTRYEQYF. The CDR3 nucleotides read TGTGCCAGCAGCTTAGGCGGGACCACTCGCTACGAGCAGTACTTC. This chain links TRBV5-5 with TRBJ2-7; D is possibly TRBD2 (6 bases). CDR1 is SGHKS and CDR2 is YYEKEE in the germline V gene (reference sequence). Trimming took off 2 bases at V and 3 bases at J, with 15 bases between the two ends. The CDR3 has 15 residues. The whole variable domain, remainder taken from reference TRBV5-5 and TRBJ2-7, is DAGVTQSPTHLIKTRGQQVTLRCSPISGHKSVSWYQQVLGQGPQFIFQYYEKEERGRGNFPDRFSARQFPNYSSELNVNALLLGDSALYLCASSLGGTTRYEQYFGPGTRLTVT.

This chain joins TRBV6-5 and TRBJ2-7; 12 bases fit TRBD2. CDR1 MNHEY and CDR2 SVGAGI come from the germline V gene. This CDR3 has 18 amino acids. After removal of 4 bases from V and 5 bases from J, the junction contained 15 bases not matched to a gene. This chain's CDR3 is CASSSLQSRTSGTDEQYF. The CDR3 DNA reads as TGTGCCAGCAGTTCACTTCAGTCTAGGACTAGCGGGACGGACGAGCAGTACTTC.

This clonotype was picked up many times. The chain couples TRBV6-6 to TRBJ1-1, with TRBD1 matching over 7 bases. CDR3 size: 14 residues. Germline V gene sequence: CDR1 MNHNY, CDR2 SVGAGI (reference sequence). V lost 4 bases, J lost 4 bases, and 6 bases stayed unmatched. CDR3 sequence: CASSSQGRGTEAFF. In DNA, the CDR3 is TGTGCCAGCAGTTCACAGGGGAGGGGCACTGAAGCTTTCTTT.

Comments on this clonotype: A read error is likely, as this CDR3 ends without the conserved phenylalanine or tryptophan. The genes are TRBV7-9 and TRBJ2-7; 7 positions agree with TRBD1. V shed 7 bases and J 7 bases; nucleotides not matched to a gene: 7. The CDR3 loop spans 12 amino acids. In germline, CDR1 is SEHNR, CDR2 FQNEAQ (reference sequence). CDR3 sequence: CASNQGQSEQYL. CDR3 bases: TGTGCCAGCAACCAGGGACAGAGTGAGCAGTACTTA.

Only one count was recorded for this clonotype. Just one base apart from a much larger clone, this may be a read error. The chain uses TRBV28 and TRBJ1-5; D unresolved. Looked up from germline, CDR1 is MDHEN and CDR2 is SYDVKM. The CDR3 has 14 residues. Here the CDR3 reads CASNLGDGNQPRHF. The CDR3 nucleotides read TGTGCCAGCAACCTCGGCGACGGCAATCAGCCCCGGCATTTT.

With regard to this clonotype: At one end, the junction sequence differs from germline, possibly due to a read error. In DNA form, the CDR3 reads TGTGCCAGCAGCCTTTGGGACACCGTGGAGCTGTTATTT. Amino acids: CASSLWDTVELLF. This chain connects TRBV11-1 to TRBJ2-2, with TRBD1 as a possible D gene (6 bases). Germline CDR1 reads SGHAT; CDR2 reads FQDESV (reference sequence). The CDR3 has 13 residues.

The CDR3 is CASSFFAGGFNMGELFF. CDR3 DNA: TGTGCCAGCAGTTTTTTCGCCGGGGGATTTAACATGGGGGAGCTGTTTTTT. The V call is TRBV12-3 or TRBV12-4, the J call TRBJ2-2; weak D call: TRBD2 (6 bases). This CDR3 has 17 residues. V lost 3 bases and J lost 8, with 22 bases in between.

J is TRBJ1-2 and V is TRBV11-2; D uncertain. V was cut by 3 bases and J by 8 bases, with 22 bases left in between. This CDR3 is built from 16 residues. CDR1 is SGHAT, CDR2 FQNNGV, per germline. The CDR3 here is CASSLDSVVYSRGYTF. The CDR3 DNA reads as TGTGCCAGCAGCTTGGATTCGGTAGTCTATTCTCGGGGCTACACCTTC.

The rearrangement uses TRBV28 and TRBJ2-1, with D possibly TRBD2 on 6 matching bases. Trimming shortened V by 3 bases and J by 12 bases, and 24 bases separated the two germline ends. The CDR3 totals 16 residues. Germline V gene data show CDR1 as MDHEN and CDR2 as SYDVKM. The DNA for the CDR3 is TGTGCCAGCAGTTTCTCCGACAGACTAGAGGGAGTGTTGCAGTTCTTC. It is translated as CASSFSDRLEGVLQFF.

The gene calls are TRBV29-1 and TRBJ1-2; 12 positions agree with TRBD1. Germline CDR1 reads SQVTM; CDR2 reads ANQGSEA. V lost 4 bases to trimming and J lost 8 bases; unmatched junction nucleotides: 11. The CDR3 spans 15 residues. The CDR3, as DNA: TGCAGCGTTGCATATAACGGGACAGGGGGCTTGGGCTACACCTTC. It codes for CSVAYNGTGGLGYTF.

A single count supports this clonotype. The CDR3 does not end in the conserved phenylalanine or tryptophan, so this is likely a read error. This chain connects TRBV29-1 to TRBJ2-3, with 10 bases identical to TRBD1. The V gene end was trimmed by 5 bases and the J gene end by 8 bases; junction bases not matched to a gene: 10. The CDR3 has 14 amino acids. Looked up from germline, CDR1 is SQVTM and CDR2 is ANQGSEA. The CDR3: CSVSGTGALGTQYL. CDR3 nucleotide sequence: TGCAGCGTTTCCGGGACAGGGGCGTTAGGTACGCAGTATTTA.

Comment on this clonotype: One junction end disagrees with the germline gene, perhaps due to a read error. V usage is TRBV2 and J usage is TRBJ1-6, with D perhaps matching TRBD1 (5 bases). This CDR3 has 12 amino acids. The germline V gene has CDR1 SNHLY and CDR2 FYNNEI. The CDR3 nucleotides are TGTCCCAGCGGGGGTACCAATTCACCCCTACACTTT. Its protein product is CPSGGTNSPLHF.

On this clonotype itself: The missing conserved phenylalanine or tryptophan at the end of this CDR3 makes a read error likely. The chain couples TRBV29-1 to TRBJ1-2; the D gene is possibly TRBD1 (5 bases). V was pared by 8 bases and J by 5 bases, with 15 bases between. Per the germline V gene, CDR1 is SQVTM and CDR2 is ANQGSEA. The CDR3 has 12 amino acids. Here the CDR3 reads CSTRDRGYGYTS. In DNA, the CDR3 is TGCAGCACTCGGGATAGGGGATATGGCTACACCTCC.

To note about this clonotype: This may come from a read error, since a much larger clone is one base off. The V and J genes are TRBV7-9 and TRBJ2-2; maybe TRBD2 (6 bases). Trimming removed 3 bases from V and 1 base from J, with 9 bases in between. The CDR3 contains 15 residues. Germline values: CDR1 SEHNR, CDR2 FQNEAQ (reference sequence). The CDR3 DNA is TGTGCCAGCAGCTTTCTAGCGTGGAACACCGGGGAGCTGTTTTTT. Translation: CASSFLAWNTGELFF.

As to this clonotype: A junction end diverges from the germline sequence, so it may reflect a read error. The V gene is TRBV5-1, the J gene TRBJ2-2; D may correspond to TRBD1 or TRBD2 (5 bases each). This CDR3 has 15 residues. Looked up from germline, CDR1 is SGHRS and CDR2 is YFSETQ. CDR3 sequence: CASRSPLGNTGDLFF. CDR3 DNA: TGCGCCAGCCGATCGCCCCTAGGAAACACCGGGGACCTGTTTTTT.

This clonotype was picked up one time. Compared with germline, one end of the junction differs, possibly owing to a read error. The chain uses TRBV28 and TRBJ2-2; D possibly corresponds to TRBD2 (5 bases). This CDR3 contains 14 residues. Germline CDR1 is MDHEN and CDR2 is SYDVKM. CDR3 region: CASNGDSGTGEQFF. The CDR3 bases are TGTGCCAGCAACGGCGATAGTGGCACCGGGGAGCAGTTTTTT. Drawing the rest from reference TRBV28 and TRBJ2-2, the complete variable domain is DVKVTQSSRYLVKRTGEKVFLECVQDMDHENMFWYRQDPGLGLRLIYFSYDVKMKEKGDIPEGYSVSREKKERFSLILESASTNQTSMYLCASNGDSGTGEQFFGEGSRLTVL.

This clonotype was observed at least ten times. This rearrangement joins TRBV6-1 to TRBJ2-7, with a possible D match to TRBD1 (5 bases). V shed 4 bases and J shed 3 bases, with 7 bases lying between them. The germline V gene encodes CDR1 MNHNS and CDR2 SASEGT. This CDR3 spans 12 amino acids. CDR3 nucleotides: TGTGCCAGCAGTGTCAGGGTCTACGAGCAGTACTTC. This sequence encodes CASSVRVYEQYF.

The table lists this clonotype with a few counts. A junction end diverges from the germline sequence, so it may reflect a read error. The chain has TRBV11-1 and TRBJ2-1; a possible D gene is TRBD2 (6 bases). Germline CDR1 is SGHAT and CDR2 is FQDESV (reference sequence). CDR3 length: 18 amino acids. In DNA form, the CDR3 reads TGTGCTAGCAGTTTATACCGCTCCGCGGGATGGTCCTACAATGAGCAGTTCTTC. Protein: CASSLYRSAGWSYNEQFF.

Turning to this clonotype: One junction end disagrees with the germline gene, perhaps due to a read error. The chain couples TRBV12-3 or TRBV12-4 to TRBJ2-3; the D gene is possibly TRBD1 (6 bases). The CDR3 has 14 residues. CDR3 coding DNA: TGTGCCAGCAGGCCTATAGGTTCAGGGGATACGGAGTATTTT. Translated, it gives CASRPIGSGDTEYF.

A note on this clonotype: A much more abundant neighbour one base away suggests this may be a read error. This CDR3 is missing its conserved last phenylalanine or tryptophan, likely due to a read error. This rearrangement joins TRBV5-1 to TRBJ2-6, with 8 bases aligning to TRBD2. This CDR3 has 16 residues. CDR1 is SGHRS and CDR2 is YFSETQ in the germline V gene. V gave up 0 bases and J gave up 2 bases; unmatched junction bases: 1. The CDR3 nucleotides read TGCGCCAGCAGCTTGGAAGCGGGAGCTGGGGCCAACGTCCTGACTTTA. It encodes CASSLEAGAGANVLTL.

J is TRBJ2-5 and V is TRBV7-9; D is unresolved. This CDR3 is 12 amino acids long. The ends were cut back, 4 bases at V and 4 bases at J, with 7 bases in the middle. CDR1 SEHNR and CDR2 FQNEAQ come from the germline V gene (reference sequence). The CDR3: CASSSEVETQYF. Written as DNA, the CDR3 is TGTGCCAGCAGCTCAGAGGTAGAGACCCAGTACTTC.

In this sample, this clonotype turned up a few times. Since a much larger clone is just one base distant, this may be a read error. This is likely a read error, given that the CDR3 carries no conserved phenylalanine or tryptophan at its end. The rearrangement joins TRBV14 to TRBJ2-2, with D hard to call. V lost 5 bases and J 4 bases, leaving 8 bases between the germline ends. The CDR3 is 13 amino acids. CDR1 is SGHDN and CDR2 is FVKESK in the germline V gene. Here the CDR3 DNA reads TGTGCCAGCAGCTCTCAGATCACCGGGGAGCTGTTTCTT. It translates to CASSSQITGELFL.

As concerns this clonotype: The germline gene is not matched at one end of the junction; a read error may be the cause. The chain links TRBV29-1 to TRBJ1-4; D not resolved. Germline lookup yields CDR1 SQVTM and CDR2 ANQGSEA. This CDR3 contains 12 residues. This chain's CDR3 is CSVGRSNEKLFF. CDR3 sequence (DNA): TGCAGCGTTGGCCGATCTAATGAAAAACTCTTTTTT.

In its sample, this clonotype was seen many times. The DNA of the CDR3 is TGTGCCAGCAGCTCCGGACTGAGACCAGACCATGAGCAGTTCTTC. Translation: CASSSGLRPDHEQFF. The genes are TRBV11-2 and TRBJ2-1; the D gene is possibly TRBD2 (5 bases). The CDR3 spans 15 residues. CDR1 SGHAT and CDR2 FQNNGV come from the germline V gene. Deletions cut 4 bases from V and 8 bases from J, with 18 bases between.

This clonotype came up once. At one end the junction does not follow the germline gene, possibly because of a read error. CDR3 loop: CATTPRFRGYTF. CDR3 DNA sequence: TGTGCCACCACACCAAGGTTTCGGGGCTACACCTTT. The V and J genes are TRBV6-5 and TRBJ1-2; the D gene is possibly TRBD1 (5 bases). The germline gives CDR1 MNHEY, CDR2 SVGAGI. There are 12 residues in the CDR3.